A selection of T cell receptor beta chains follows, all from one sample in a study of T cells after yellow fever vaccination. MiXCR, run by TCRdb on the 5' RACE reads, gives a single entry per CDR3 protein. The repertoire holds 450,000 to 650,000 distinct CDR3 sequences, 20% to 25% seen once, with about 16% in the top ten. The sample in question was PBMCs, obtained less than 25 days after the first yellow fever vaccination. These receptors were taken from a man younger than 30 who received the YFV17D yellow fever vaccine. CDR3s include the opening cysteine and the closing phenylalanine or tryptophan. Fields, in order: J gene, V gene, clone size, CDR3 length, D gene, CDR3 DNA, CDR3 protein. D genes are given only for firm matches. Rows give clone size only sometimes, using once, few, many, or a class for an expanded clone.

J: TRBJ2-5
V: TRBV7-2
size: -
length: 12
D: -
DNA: TGTGCCACCTCGGGCGGCGGAAAGACCCAGTACTTC
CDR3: CATSGGGKTQYF

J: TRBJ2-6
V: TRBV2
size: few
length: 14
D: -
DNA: TGTGCCAGCAGTGAACGGGATGGGGCCAACGTCCTGACTTTC
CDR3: CASSERDGANVLTF

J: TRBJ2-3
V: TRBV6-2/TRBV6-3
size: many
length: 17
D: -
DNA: TGTGCCAGCAGTTACGCGTCCGGTTGGGGGGCCTCAGATACGCAGTATTTT
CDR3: CASSYASGWGASDTQYF

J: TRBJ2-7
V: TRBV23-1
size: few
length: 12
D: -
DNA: TGCGCCGGGAACAGGACCCCCTACGAGCAGTACTTC
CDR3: CAGNRTPYEQYF

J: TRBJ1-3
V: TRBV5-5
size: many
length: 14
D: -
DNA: TGTGCCAGCAGCTACAGCGGCTCTGGAAACACCATATATTTT
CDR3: CASSYSGSGNTIYF

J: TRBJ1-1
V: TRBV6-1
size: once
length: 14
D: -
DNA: TGTGCCAGCACCGAAATCAGGCTTTCCACTGAAGCTTTCTTT
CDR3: CASTEIRLSTEAFF

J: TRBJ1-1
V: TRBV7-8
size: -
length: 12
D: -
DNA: TGTGCCAGCAGCCGCCGGGGTTTACTAGCGTTCTTT
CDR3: CASSRRGLLAFF

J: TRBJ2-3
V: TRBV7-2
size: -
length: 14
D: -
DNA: TGTGCCAGCAGCCCTCATGTGTACACAGATACGCAGTATTTT
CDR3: CASSPHVYTDTQYF

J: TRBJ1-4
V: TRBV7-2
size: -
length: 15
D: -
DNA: TGTGCCAGCAGCCCCAGACCAACCCAGGGTGAAAAACTGTTTTTT
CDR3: CASSPRPTQGEKLFF

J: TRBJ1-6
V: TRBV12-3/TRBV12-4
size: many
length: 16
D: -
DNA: TGTGCCAGCAAACCAATAGGAAGCTACTATAATTCACCCCTCCACTTT
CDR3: CASKPIGSYYNSPLHF

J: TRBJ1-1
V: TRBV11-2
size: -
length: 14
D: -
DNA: TGTGCCAGCAGCTTTGTTCGCCGGAACACTGAAGCTTTCTTT
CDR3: CASSFVRRNTEAFF

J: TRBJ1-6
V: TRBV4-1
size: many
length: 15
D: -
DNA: TGCGCCAGCAGCCCCCTCGTGGCAGCTAATTCACCCCTCCACTTT
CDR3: CASSPLVAANSPLHF

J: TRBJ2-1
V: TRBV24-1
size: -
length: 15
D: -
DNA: TGTGCCACCAGTGTCGGGCACAGCTCCTACAATGAGCAGTTCTTC
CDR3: CATSVGHSSYNEQFF

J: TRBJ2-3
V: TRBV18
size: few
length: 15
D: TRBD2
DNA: TGTGCCAGCTCACGTAGCGGGGACCTCACAGATACGCAGTATTTT
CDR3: CASSRSGDLTDTQYF

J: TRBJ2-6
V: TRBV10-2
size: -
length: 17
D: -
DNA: TGCGCCAGCAGCGCCCGGACGGGGGAATCTGGGGCCAACGTCCTGACTTTC
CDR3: CASSARTGESGANVLTF

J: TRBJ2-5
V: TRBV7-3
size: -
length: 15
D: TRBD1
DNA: TGTGCCAGCAGCTTAGGACAGGGGGTATCGGAGACCCAGTACTTC
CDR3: CASSLGQGVSETQYF

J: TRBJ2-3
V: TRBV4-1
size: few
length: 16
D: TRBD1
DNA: TGCGCCAGCAGCCAATTGGTGACAGGGAGCACAGATACGCAGTATTTT
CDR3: CASSQLVTGSTDTQYF

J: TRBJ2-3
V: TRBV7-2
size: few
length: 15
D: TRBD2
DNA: TGTGCCAGCAGCATCTTCCTAGCGGGGGGGGATACGCAGTATTTT
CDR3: CASSIFLAGGDTQYF

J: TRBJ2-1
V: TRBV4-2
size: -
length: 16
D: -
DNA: TGTGCCAGCAGCCCCTCCGGGACTCCCTCCTACAATGAGCAGTTCTTC
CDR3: CASSPSGTPSYNEQFF

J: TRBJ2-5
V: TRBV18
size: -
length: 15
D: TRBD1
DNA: TGTGCCAGCTCACAGACAGGGCTTTTCGGTGAGACCCAGTACTTC
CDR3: CASSQTGLFGETQYF

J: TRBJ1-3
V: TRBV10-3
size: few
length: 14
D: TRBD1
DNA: TGTGCCATCAGCGACAGGGGGCAAGGAAACACCATATATTTT
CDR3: CAISDRGQGNTIYF

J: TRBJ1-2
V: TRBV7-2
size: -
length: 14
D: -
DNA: TGTGCCAGCAGCCCCGGCACAGATCCGTATGGCTACACCTTC
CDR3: CASSPGTDPYGYTF

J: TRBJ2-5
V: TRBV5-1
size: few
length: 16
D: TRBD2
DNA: TGCGCCAGCAGCTTGTTGATTAGGGACTACGGGGAGACCCAGTACTTC
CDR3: CASSLLIRDYGETQYF

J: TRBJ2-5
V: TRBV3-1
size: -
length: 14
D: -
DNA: TGTGCCAGCAGCCCCGCACCGGTTGGTGAGACCCAGTACTTC
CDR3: CASSPAPVGETQYF

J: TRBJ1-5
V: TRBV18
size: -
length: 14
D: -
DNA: TGTGCCAGCTCACCAGCACACTCTAATCAGCCCCAGCATTTT
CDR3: CASSPAHSNQPQHF

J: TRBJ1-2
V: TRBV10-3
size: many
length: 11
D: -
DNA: TGTGCCATCAAGGGGAGCTATGGCTACACCTTC
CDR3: CAIKGSYGYTF

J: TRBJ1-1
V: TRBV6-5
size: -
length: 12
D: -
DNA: TGTGCCACACGGTCCGGGGACACTGAAGCTTTCTTT
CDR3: CATRSGDTEAFF

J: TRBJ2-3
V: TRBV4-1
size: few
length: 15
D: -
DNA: TGCGCCAGCAGCCACGGGACTCTTAAAACAGATACGCAGTATTTT
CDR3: CASSHGTLKTDTQYF

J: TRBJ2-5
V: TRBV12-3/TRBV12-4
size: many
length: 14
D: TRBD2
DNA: TGTGCCAGCAGTTTAGCGCGGGAGCAAGAGACCCAGTACTTC
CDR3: CASSLAREQETQYF

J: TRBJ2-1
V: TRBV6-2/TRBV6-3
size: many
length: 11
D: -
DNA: TGTGCCAGCAGCTCTAGCAATGAGCAGTTCTTC
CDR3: CASSSSNEQFF

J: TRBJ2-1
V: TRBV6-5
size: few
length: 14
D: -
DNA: TGTGCCAGCAGTTACGACGATCGAGGGAATGAGCAGTTCTTC
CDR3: CASSYDDRGNEQFF

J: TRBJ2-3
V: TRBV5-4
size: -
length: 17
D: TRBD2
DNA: TGTGCCAGCAGTTCCAAAACACTAGCGGGGGGGATTCATACGCAGTATTTT
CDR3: CASSSKTLAGGIHTQYF

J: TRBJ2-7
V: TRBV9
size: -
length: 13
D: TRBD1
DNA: TGTGCCAGCAGCCCAGACAGGGCGGGCGAGCAGTACTTC
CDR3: CASSPDRAGEQYF

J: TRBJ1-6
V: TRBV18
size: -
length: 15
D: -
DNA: TGTGCCAGCTCACCACCGACGCAGGAGGGTTCACCCCTCCACTTT
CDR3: CASSPPTQEGSPLHF

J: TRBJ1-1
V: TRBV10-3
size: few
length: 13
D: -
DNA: TGTGCCATCTCGTCAGTTGAAAACACTGAAGCTTTCTTT
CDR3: CAISSVENTEAFF

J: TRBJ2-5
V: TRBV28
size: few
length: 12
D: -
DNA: TGTGCCACAACGGGGGACCAAGAGACCCAGTACTTC
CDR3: CATTGDQETQYF

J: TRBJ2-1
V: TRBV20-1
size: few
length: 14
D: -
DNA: TGCAGTGCCGTTGGGACTTCAAACTACAATGAGCAGTTCTTC
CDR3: CSAVGTSNYNEQFF

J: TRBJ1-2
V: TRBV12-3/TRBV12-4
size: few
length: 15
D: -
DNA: TGTGCCAGCAGCCCCCCCACACAGGGTTTCTATGGCTACACCTTC
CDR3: CASSPPTQGFYGYTF

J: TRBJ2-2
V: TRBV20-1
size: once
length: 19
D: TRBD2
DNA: TGCAGTGCTAGAGAACCCCGCGTGTGGCGGGGGGTAAACACCGGGGAGCTGTTTTTT
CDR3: CSAREPRVWRGVNTGELFF

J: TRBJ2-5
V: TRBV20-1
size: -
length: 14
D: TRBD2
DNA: TGCAGTGCTAGATCTGGGACTAGCCAAGAGACCCAGTACTTC
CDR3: CSARSGTSQETQYF

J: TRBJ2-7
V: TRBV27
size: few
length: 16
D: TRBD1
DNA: TGTGCCAGCAGTCCTAACCGGGACAGGGGCTCCTACGAGCAGTACTTC
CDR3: CASSPNRDRGSYEQYF

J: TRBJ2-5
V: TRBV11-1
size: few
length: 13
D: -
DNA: TGTGCCAGCAGCTTAAACGGTTTCGAGACCCAGTACTTC
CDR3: CASSLNGFETQYF

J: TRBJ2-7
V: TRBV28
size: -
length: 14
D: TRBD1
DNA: TGTGCCAGCAGTTTCGCACAGGGGTGGAGCGAGCAGTACTTC
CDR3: CASSFAQGWSEQYF

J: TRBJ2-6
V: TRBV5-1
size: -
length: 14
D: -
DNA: TGCGCCAGCAGCCGGAACTCTGGGGCCAACTTCCTGATTTTC
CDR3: CASSRNSGANFLIF

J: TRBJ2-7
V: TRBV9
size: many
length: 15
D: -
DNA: TGTGCCAGCAGCGTAGCGGCAGTCAGCTCCTACGAGCAGTACTTC
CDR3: CASSVAAVSSYEQYF

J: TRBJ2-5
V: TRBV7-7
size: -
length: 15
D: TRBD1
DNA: TGTGCCAGCAGCACCGGGACAGGGGGCCAAGAGACCCAGTACTTC
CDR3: CASSTGTGGQETQYF

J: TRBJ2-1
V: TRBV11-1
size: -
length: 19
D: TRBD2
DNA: TGTGCCAGCAGCACCGGACTAGCGGGGGGGATTAGCTCCTACAATGAGCAGTTCTTC
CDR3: CASSTGLAGGISSYNEQFF

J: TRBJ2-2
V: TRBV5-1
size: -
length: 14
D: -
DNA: TGCGCCAGCAGCTTCAGGGATAACACCGGGGAGCTGTTTTTT
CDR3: CASSFRDNTGELFF

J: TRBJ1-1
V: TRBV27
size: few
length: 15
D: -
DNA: TGTGCCAGCAGGGGGACACGGGGGGAAGACACTGAAGCTTTCTTT
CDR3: CASRGTRGEDTEAFF

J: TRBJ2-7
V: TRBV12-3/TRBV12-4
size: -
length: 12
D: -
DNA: TGTGCCAGCAGTTTAACGTGTGACGAGCAGTACTTC
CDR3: CASSLTCDEQYF

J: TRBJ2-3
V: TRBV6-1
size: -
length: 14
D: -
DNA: TGTGCCAGCAGTGGGGGCCTTCTCTGGGATACGCAGTATTTT
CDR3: CASSGGLLWDTQYF

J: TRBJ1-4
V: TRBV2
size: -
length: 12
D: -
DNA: TGTGCCAGCAGTGACCCGGCCGAGAAACTGTTTTTT
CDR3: CASSDPAEKLFF

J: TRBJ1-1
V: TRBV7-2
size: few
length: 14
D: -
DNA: TGTGCCAGCAGCTTAGGGGCCGGGAGCACTGAAGCTTTCTTT
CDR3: CASSLGAGSTEAFF

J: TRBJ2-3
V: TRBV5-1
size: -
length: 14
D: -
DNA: TGCGCCAGCAGCTTGGACGGGACGGGAGATACGCAGTATTTT
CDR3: CASSLDGTGDTQYF